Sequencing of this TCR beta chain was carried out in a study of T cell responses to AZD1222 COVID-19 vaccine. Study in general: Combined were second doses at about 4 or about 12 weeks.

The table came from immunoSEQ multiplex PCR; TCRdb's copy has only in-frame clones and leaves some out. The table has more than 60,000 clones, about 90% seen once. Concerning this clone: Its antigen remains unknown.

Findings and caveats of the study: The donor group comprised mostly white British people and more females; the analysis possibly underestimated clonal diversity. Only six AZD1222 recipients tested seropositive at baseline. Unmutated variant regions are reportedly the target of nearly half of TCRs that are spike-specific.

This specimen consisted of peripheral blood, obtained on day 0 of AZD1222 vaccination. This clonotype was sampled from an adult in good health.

The CDR3 bases are TGTGCCAGCTCACCACTCATAGCGGGCCCTTTCTCCTACGAGCAGTACTTC. Protein: CASSPLIAGPFSYEQYF. The chain uses TRBV18 and TRBJ2-7; 7 bases are a match to TRBD2. V shed 1 base and J 0 bases; nucleotides not matched to a gene: 9. Per germline, CDR1 KGHSH and CDR2 LQKENI. The CDR3 runs to 17 residues.